Listed below are T cell receptor beta chains from one sample, sequenced in a study of cytomegalovirus exposure and HLA in healthy donors. Measured with immunoSEQ multiplex PCR; TCRdb has only the in-frame clones, and not every one. The repertoire has 100,000 to 150,000 clones, 60% to 80% of them found once; the top ten carry approximately 0.94%. Sequences were obtained from PBMCs. Receptors originate from a woman aged 55 to 70 in good health and CMV-seronegative. Each CDR3 is given with its conserved first and last residue. The D gene is left open where the match is weak. The size field is filled for only some rows; it gives once, few, many or a size class.

V,size,J,D,DNA,CDR3
TRBV7-9,NA,TRBJ2-3,NA,TGTGCCAGCAGCTTAGCCCTCACAGATACGCAGTATTTT,CASSLALTDTQYF
TRBV6-1,NA,TRBJ2-7,NA,TGTGCCAGCAGAAGGGACAACACAGCCTACGAGCAGTACTTC,CASRRDNTAYEQYF
TRBV2,NA,TRBJ1-3,NA,TGTGCCAGCAGTCGGGGGGACTCTGGAAACACCATATATTTT,CASSRGDSGNTIYF
TRBV4-1,NA,TRBJ1-5,NA,TGCGCCAGCAGCCGCGGGAGCGGAACCAATCAGCCCCAGCATTTT,CASSRGSGTNQPQHF
TRBV7-3,NA,TRBJ2-1,TRBD2,TGTGCCAGCAGCTCCCCTAGGGGCGCTAGCGGGAGGGCCCTGAGCTCCTACAATGAGCAGTTCTTC,CASSSPRGASGRALSSYNEQFF
TRBV14,NA,TRBJ1-2,NA,TGTGCCAGCAGCCGAAGAGCTAACTATGGCTACACCTTC,CASSRRANYGYTF
TRBV5-1,NA,TRBJ2-3,NA,TGCGCCAGCAGCTTGCAACTTCCTAGCACAGATACGCAGTATTTT,CASSLQLPSTDTQYF
TRBV19,NA,TRBJ2-1,TRBD2,TGTGCCAGTAGTATTCCCGGGACTAGACTCAATGAGCAGTTCTTC,CASSIPGTRLNEQFF
TRBV18,once,TRBJ2-1,TRBD2,TGTGCCAGCTCACCGGCCGGACTAGCGGGAGAAGGAGAGCAGTTCTTC,CASSPAGLAGEGEQFF
TRBV7-2,NA,TRBJ1-3,NA,TGTGCCAGCAGCCCGCGGCGTAGAAACACCATATATTTT,CASSPRRRNTIYF
TRBV21-1,NA,TRBJ2-2,NA,TGTGCCAGCAGCAAAGTACGGACTAGCGGGACCCTATCGAAACCGAACACCGGGGAGCTGTTTTTT,CASSKVRTSGTLSKPNTGELFF
TRBV5-1,NA,TRBJ2-3,TRBD2,TGCGCCAGCAGCTCGGGCCAGCGGGGACTCACAGATACGCAGTATTTT,CASSSGQRGLTDTQYF
TRBV27,NA,TRBJ2-5,TRBD2,TGTGCCAGCAGTTTAAGGGTGGGACTAGCGGGAGTTCAAGAGACCCAGTACTTC,CASSLRVGLAGVQETQYF
TRBV7-3,once,TRBJ2-6,TRBD1,TGTGCCAGCAGCCCTCATTCCGGGACAGGGATATCTGGGGCCAACGTCCTGACTTTC,CASSPHSGTGISGANVLTF
TRBV15,few,TRBJ2-1,TRBD2,TGTGCCACCAGCAGAGAGAGTAGCGGGAGTTATGAGCAGTTCTTC,CATSRESSGSYEQFF
TRBV5-6,NA,TRBJ2-2,NA,TGTGCCAGCAGCTTATCGGGGGAGCTGTTTTTT,CASSLSGELFF
TRBV11-3,NA,TRBJ2-1,TRBD1,TGTGCCAGCAGCTCTCGCACCGGGACAGGGGGTAGGGATGAGCAGTTCTTC,CASSSRTGTGGRDEQFF
TRBV7-7,NA,TRBJ1-1,NA,TGTGCTAGCAGCCGGGGAGAGAACACTGAAGCTTTCTTT,CASSRGENTEAFF
TRBV5-6,NA,TRBJ2-7,NA,TGTGCCAGCAGCTTGGATCAGACCTACGAGCAGTACTTC,CASSLDQTYEQYF
TRBV4-2,NA,TRBJ2-3,NA,TGTGCCAGCAGCCAAGATAGGAGGGGTGGGGATACGCAGTATTTT,CASSQDRRGGDTQYF
TRBV9,NA,TRBJ2-3,NA,TGTGCCAGCAGCGTAGGGCAGGCCGGCACAGATACGCAGTATTTT,CASSVGQAGTDTQYF
TRBV7-2,NA,TRBJ2-2,NA,TGTGCCAGCAGCTCTCCGAACACCGGGGAGCTGTTTTTT,CASSSPNTGELFF
TRBV19,NA,TRBJ1-1,NA,TGTGCCAGTAGTATGCGGGCCCTTGCGATCGTTGGGAACACTGAAGCTTTCTTT,CASSMRALAIVGNTEAFF
TRBV6-1,few,TRBJ2-7,TRBD1,TGTGCCAGCAGTGGACGAAACAGGGGGCTGTCCTACGAGCAGTACTTC,CASSGRNRGLSYEQYF
TRBV5-5,NA,TRBJ1-2,NA,TGTGCCAGCAGCTTGGCCTCCCTCTATGGCTACACCTTC,CASSLASLYGYTF
TRBV27,NA,TRBJ2-6,TRBD1,TGTGCCAGCAGTCTATCGGGACAGGGCTTTGGGGCCAACGTCCTGACTTTC,CASSLSGQGFGANVLTF
TRBV4-1,NA,TRBJ2-5,NA,TGCGCCAGCAGCCAAGCCGTACAAGAGACCCAGTACTTC,CASSQAVQETQYF
TRBV14,NA,TRBJ2-3,NA,TGTGCCAGCAGCCCCTTGAGACTAGTGGGGGATACGCAGTATTTT,CASSPLRLVGDTQYF
TRBV25-1,NA,TRBJ2-5,TRBD2,TGTGCCAGCAGTGAATATGCTAAGCGGGAGGGTCCCCAGTACTTC,CASSEYAKREGPQYF
TRBV29-1,NA,TRBJ2-1,TRBD2,TGCAGCGTTGAATCCCGAAGGACTAGCGGGAGGCAGTTCTTC,CSVESRRTSGRQFF
TRBV2,NA,TRBJ2-7,TRBD1,TGTGCCAGCAGTGGACAGGGCTCCCTCTCCTACGAGCAGTACTTC,CASSGQGSLSYEQYF
TRBV5-1,NA,TRBJ2-7,TRBD1,TGCGCCAGCAGCTTGGGGACAGGGGGTCCGCTGGAGCAGTACTTC,CASSLGTGGPLEQYF
TRBV5-1,NA,TRBJ2-5,TRBD1,TGCGCCAGCAGCTCCCGGGACAGTGTTTCCGAGACCCAGTACTTC,CASSSRDSVSETQYF
TRBV7-3,few,TRBJ1-6,NA,TGTGCCAGCAGCACAACAGGGAATTCACCCCTCCACTTT,CASSTTGNSPLHF
TRBV4-1,NA,TRBJ1-2,NA,TGCGCCAGCAGCCAAGATGGCAGGATCTATGGCTACACCTTC,CASSQDGRIYGYTF
TRBV28,NA,TRBJ1-1,TRBD1,TGTGCCAGCAGGACAGGGGAAATGAACACTGAAGCTTTCTTT,CASRTGEMNTEAFF
TRBV29-1,NA,TRBJ2-5,TRBD1,TGCAGCGTTGAAATACAGGGGGCCGGAGAGCAGTACTTC,CSVEIQGAGEQYF
TRBV30,NA,TRBJ2-4,NA,TGTGCCTGGAGTGAAGTACAGGGTCTCAGCTATCTGAAAAACATTCAGTACTTC,CAWSEVQGLSYLKNIQYF
TRBV6-1,NA,TRBJ2-7,TRBD1,TGTGCCAGCACTCAAATAGGGGGCTCGTACGAGCAGTACTTC,CASTQIGGSYEQYF
TRBV28,once,TRBJ1-5,NA,TGTGCCAGCAGTTTAATCCAGGGGCTCCAGCCCCAGCATTTT,CASSLIQGLQPQHF
TRBV29-1,NA,TRBJ2-1,NA,TGCAGCGTTGCGGCGGTTAATGAGCAGTTCTTC,CSVAAVNEQFF
TRBV11-2,few,TRBJ1-1,TRBD1,TGTGCCAGCAGCCGACAGGGGACGAACACTGAAGCTTTCTTT,CASSRQGTNTEAFF
TRBV10-1,NA,TRBJ2-5,NA,TGCGCCAGCAGTACGGGACATGGATTCCAAGAGACCCAGTACTTC,CASSTGHGFQETQYF
TRBV28,once,TRBJ2-7,TRBD1,TGTGCCAGCAGTTTGTGGGACAGGCTCCGGATCCCAACAATACGCCACTTC,CASSLWDRLRIPTIRHF
TRBV10-3,NA,TRBJ1-2,NA,TGTGCCATCAGTGAGGCACCGCTTCGGGGTCGAGGTGGCTACACCTTC,CAISEAPLRGRGGYTF
TRBV28,NA,TRBJ2-7,TRBD2,TGTGCCAGCAGTTCCCGACTAGCGGGGCGGGCTTACGAGCAGTACTTC,CASSSRLAGRAYEQYF
TRBV6-5,NA,TRBJ1-5,NA,TGTGCCAGCAGTTACTCGAGGGTCACCCGAGAGCCCCAGCATTTT,CASSYSRVTREPQHF
TRBV7-9,NA,TRBJ1-5,TRBD1,TGTGCCAGCAGCTTGGGGGACAGTCTGAGCAATCAGCCCCAGCATTTT,CASSLGDSLSNQPQHF
TRBV28,NA,TRBJ2-7,TRBD2,TGTGCCAGCTCAAGAGGGACTAGCGGGCCCTACGAGCAGTACTTC,CASSRGTSGPYEQYF
TRBV6-1,NA,TRBJ2-5,NA,TGTGCCAGCAGCACCCCTTTTCGGAGCCAAGAGACCCAGTACTTC,CASSTPFRSQETQYF
TRBV2,NA,TRBJ2-3,NA,TGTGCCAGCTTGGGAATGGGGGCGCGGACAGATACGCAGTATTTT,CASLGMGARTDTQYF